This T cell receptor beta chain was sequenced for a study of blood T cell repertoires in COVID-19 (dated by TCRdb to 2018 to 2021). Some background on the complete study: Samples from collaborators originated in the United States, Italy and Spain and spanned both the acute and convalescent phases of COVID-19. Subjects who had been exposed to COVID-19, were actively infected with it, or had recovered from it provided the deeply sampled blood TCRbeta repertoires that made up the dataset. Where HLA class I and class II types were available, the types were taken from metadata supplied by the sample provider, not from assay-based typing. The samples were drawn from the first 160 participants of the ongoing ImmuneRACE study and from 950 to 1,500 subjects provided by 6 global collaborators. The sample metadata nearly always contained a de-identified subject ID, COVID-19 status, age in years and sex. The material from the prospective study consisted of cDNA or gDNA derived from T cells, B-cell-depleted T cells, or PBMCs. A freely available public database, intended as a resource for researchers studying the immune response to SARS-CoV-2, is where the repertoires were released. The full study reports these points: How much clinical and demographic metadata was included differed by source and by participant, and the metadata was provided uncurated.

Relative to germline, V is missing 8 bases and J is missing 4 bases, with 7 bases of the junction outside any gene match. CDR1 and CDR2 are read off the germline V gene as SQVTM and ANQGSEA. From its cysteine to its phenylalanine, the CDR3 spans 13 amino acids. Left in the record is the CDR3 DNA by itself, 39 bases read in frame from the first base. Of note for this clone: The clone's antigen remains unknown. The record has no base qualities; no much larger clone is one base away.

In Seattle, one collaborating source enrolled patients while the infection was active and tracked those patients longitudinally over the course of disease. The collaborating institutions used their own protocols to collect whole blood in K2EDTA tubes. For TCRbeta analysis, collaborator samples were shipped as frozen whole blood, as isolated PBMCs, or as DNA extracted from either sample type. The immunoSEQ Assay, a bias-controlled multiplex PCR, was used to amplify TCRbeta CDR3 regions from genomic DNA. In the authors' own workflow: The number of nucleated cells in each sample was estimated by amplification of reference gene primers within the assay. To quantify the absolute abundance of each unique TCRbeta CDR3 rearrangement, sequence reads were collapsed and filtered. Productive Simpson clonality was computed per sample as the square root of Simpson's diversity index over productive rearrangements. As stored in TCRdb, this immuneACCESS dataset retains in-frame rearrangements with V and J assigned. A fraction of the clones does not appear; measured against another copy, unresolved V genes explain less than half of the discrepancy, and the remainder lacks a known reason. The V and J calls and clone size were taken over from that table, and D and trimming were inferred from the DNA. The sample table shows 45,000 to 60,000 clones, and about four fifths are seen once. The ten largest clones capture around 9.6% of the sample.

The source of this sequence is an older man with COVID-19, enrolled during active disease. The rearrangement combines TRBV29-1 with TRBJ1-5; TRBD1 fits 8 bases in the junction. The source material was peripheral blood. The base sequence is TGCAGCACCCAGGGACAGGCAAATCAGCCCCAGCATTTT. It translates as CSTQGQANQPQHF. With the rest looked up from the reference TRBV29-1 and TRBJ1-5 genes rather than sequenced, the full variable domain is SAVISQKPSRDICQRGTSLTIQCQVDSQVTMMFWYRQQPGQSLTLIATANQGSEATYESGFVIDKFPISRPNLTFSTLTVSNMSPEDSSIYLCSTQGQANQPQHFGDGTRLSIL.